This T cell receptor (beta chain) emerged from a study of T cells after yellow fever vaccination. TCRdb re-called the 5' RACE reads through MiXCR, storing one row per CDR3 protein. The table shows under 100,000 distinct CDR3 sequences, with under 6.5% occurring only once. Broader study findings: Detected again after the booster were most primary-vaccination clones, at 95% to 96% CD4 and nearly 90% CD8. Clonotypes appearing in both CD4 and CD8 compartments existed, and their share was small. A weaker secondary response peaked on day 5, the primary on day 15. Abundant bulk-population clonotypes could contaminate the FACS-sorted repertoires.

The CDR3 is made up of 16 amino acids. Unmatched junction bases numbered 3, after V lost 4 bases and J lost 0 bases. Per the germline V gene, CDR1 is LGHDT and CDR2 is YNNKEL (reference sequence). This clonotype was counted at least ten times. Its matching antigen is unknown. The specimen comprised CD8+ T cells sorted from PBMCs, sampled 10 days after the yellow fever booster vaccination. The chain combines TRBV3-1 with TRBJ2-1, with TRBD1 identical over 10 bases. The clonotype comes from a man aged 18 to 29 who received the YFV17D yellow fever vaccine. The DNA of the CDR3 is TGTGCCAGCAGCCTCGGACAGGGGGACTCCTACAATGAGCAGTTCTTC. Encoded protein: CASSLGQGDSYNEQFF.